The rows below give T cell receptor beta chains drawn from one sample of a study of cytomegalovirus exposure and HLA in healthy donors. The table came from immunoSEQ multiplex PCR; TCRdb's copy has only in-frame clones and leaves some out. Seen here are 200,000 to 300,000 clones, about 90% observed once, and the top ten hold under 4%. The source material was PBMCs. The source of these receptors is a woman aged 25-40 years in good health and CMV-seronegative. CDR3s include the opening cysteine and the closing phenylalanine or tryptophan.

V: TRBV28; J: TRBJ2-7; CDR3: CASSLRSYEQYF
V: TRBV19; J: TRBJ1-1; CDR3: CASSSRGDTEAFF
V: TRBV7-9; J: TRBJ2-7; CDR3: CASGTQHYEQYF
V: TRBV27; J: TRBJ2-7; CDR3: CASHGQGRHEQYF
V: TRBV18; J: TRBJ2-2; CDR3: CASSRGHPAGELFF
V: TRBV10-1; J: TRBJ2-7; CDR3: CASSPRGRESHYEQYF
V: TRBV25-1; J: TRBJ2-2; CDR3: CASSVGPNTGELFF
V: TRBV19; J: TRBJ1-1; CDR3: CASSITGGAWRNTEAFF
V: TRBV30; J: TRBJ2-7; CDR3: CAWSRKGGEQYF
V: TRBV11-2; J: TRBJ2-7; CDR3: CASSHWSGARSYEQYF
V: TRBV5-4; J: TRBJ2-5; CDR3: CASSPKTGLQETQYF
V: TRBV4-2; J: TRBJ2-2; CDR3: CASSRALPTGANTGELFF
V: TRBV29-1; J: TRBJ1-4; CDR3: CSVETQGVEKLFF
V: TRBV9; J: TRBJ2-3; CDR3: CASSVAGRDTDTQYF
V: TRBV6-5; J: TRBJ2-1; CDR3: CASSKDRGGYNEQFF
V: TRBV7-3; J: TRBJ2-3; CDR3: CASSPSPSSTDTQYF
V: TRBV9; J: TRBJ2-5; CDR3: CASSPRDRGETQYF
V: TRBV15; J: TRBJ1-1; CDR3: CATSLTNRGNTEAFF
V: TRBV6-5; J: TRBJ2-7; CDR3: CATGTSGYEQYF
V: TRBV28; J: TRBJ1-2; CDR3: CASSRDRGVYGYTF
V: TRBV15; J: TRBJ2-1; CDR3: CATSRNSGSSDEQFF
V: TRBV7-9; J: TRBJ2-1; CDR3: CASSSDTNNEQFF
V: TRBV7-9; J: TRBJ2-6; CDR3: CASSPGQSGANVLTF
V: TRBV28; J: TRBJ1-2; CDR3: CASSLRHRQGWDYGYTF
V: TRBV9; J: TRBJ2-5; CDR3: CASSAAGTSGPWVTQYF
V: TRBV2; J: TRBJ1-2; CDR3: CASSVTNDARDYGYTF
V: TRBV29-1; J: TRBJ2-3; CDR3: CSVGDWLSTDTQYF
V: TRBV2; J: TRBJ1-5; CDR3: CARGTGAQPQHF
V: TRBV5-1; J: TRBJ2-1; CDR3: CASRETYNEQFF
V: TRBV4-3; J: TRBJ1-2; CDR3: CASSQGTPSNYGYTF
V: TRBV6-5; J: TRBJ2-5; CDR3: CASSYGRGGETQYF